The 10 T cell receptor beta chains reported below all come from one sample, sequenced in a study of shared clonotypes between healthy human individuals. Produced via immunoSEQ multiplex PCR; TCRdb's table is partial and in-frame only. Of about 800,000 clones in the sample, 96% were seen once. The naive CD8 subset, CD45RO-negative cells positively selected for CCR7, excluded terminally differentiated effector memory CD45RA+ cells. Source material: naive CD8+ T cells sorted from blood. The receptors were sampled from a man aged 25 to 40 in good health.

This sequence joins TRBV5-4 and TRBJ2-3; D may correspond to TRBD1 or TRBD2 (5 bases each). This CDR3 is 14 amino acids long. V was trimmed by 4 bases and J by 5 bases, leaving 14 bases between them. Germline V CDR1 and CDR2: SGHNT, YYREEE (reference sequence). CDR3 DNA sequence: TGTGCCAGCAGCCCACGAGGGGCTCAAGATACGCAGTATTTT. Translating it yields CASSPRGAQDTQYF.

DNA of the CDR3: TGTGCCAGCAGTGAAGCTACAGGTTACAACGAGCAGTACTTC. This translates into CASSEATGYNEQYF. V is TRBV6-1 and J is TRBJ2-7; perhaps TRBD1 as D (5 bases). Between the trimmed V and J ends, which lost 0 bases and 5 bases, there was a span of 11 bases. This CDR3 has 14 amino acids. Germline CDR1 MNHNS, CDR2 SASEGT.

The chain combines TRBV9 with TRBJ1-3, with D possibly TRBD1 on 5 matching bases. Germline V lookup: CDR1 SGDLS, CDR2 YYNGEE. V shed 6 bases and J shed 2 bases, with 9 bases lying between them. This CDR3 is 13 amino acids long. CDR3: CASTQGAGNTIYF. The CDR3 DNA reads TGTGCCAGCACCCAGGGCGCTGGAAACACCATATATTTT.

In nucleotides, the CDR3 is TGTGCGTGGTTGGGTTCCTACAATGAGCAGTTCTTC. It encodes CAWLGSYNEQFF. The V and J genes are TRBV7-9 and TRBJ2-1, with D unresolved. The CDR3 spans 12 residues. Germline V gene lookup returns CDR1 SEHNR and CDR2 FQNEAQ (reference sequence).

This chain connects TRBV7-6 to TRBJ2-1, with D tentatively TRBD2 (5 bases). Germline V gives CDR1 SGHVS, CDR2 FNYEAQ. Trimming left V 0 bases short and J 5 bases short, with 8 bases between. The length of the CDR3 is 14 residues. The CDR3, as DNA: TGTGCCAGCAGCTTAGCACTAGTCCACAATGAGCAGTTCTTC. This encodes CASSLALVHNEQFF.

The chain has TRBV9 and TRBJ2-1, with D possibly TRBD2 on 6 matching bases. CDR3 length: 17 amino acids. Germline V CDR1 and CDR2: SGDLS, YYNGEE. V lost 0 bases and J lost 8, with 21 bases in between. The CDR3 DNA follows: TGTGCCAGCAGCGTAGTGGCTAGCGAGGGTTTAGATCATGAGCAGTTCTTC. It translates to CASSVVASEGLDHEQFF.

This rearrangement joins TRBV28 to TRBJ1-6; no clear D. The V end lost 5 bases, the J end lost 0 bases, and 8 bases lay between the germline ends. Germline CDR1 and CDR2: MDHEN and SYDVKM. The CDR3 length is 15 residues. The CDR3 is CASSVPSSYNSPLHF. The DNA of the CDR3 is TGTGCCAGCAGTGTACCGAGCTCCTATAATTCACCCCTCCACTTT.

The chain couples TRBV2 to TRBJ2-1; 8 bases fit TRBD2. CDR3 length equals 17 residues. Trimming removed 3 bases from V and 9 bases from J; junction bases left unmatched: 16. Germline values: CDR1 SNHLY, CDR2 FYNNEI. The CDR3 loop is CASSDVLGRAMSLEQFF. The CDR3 DNA reads TGTGCCAGCAGTGACGTCCTCGGGAGGGCCATGTCCCTTGAGCAGTTCTTC.

This clone was seen just once. The chain is built from TRBV29-1 and TRBJ1-2, with unresolved D. V was trimmed by 1 base and J by 5 bases, leaving 23 bases between them. Germline-derived CDR1 and CDR2 are SQVTM and ANQGSEA. The CDR3 extends over 17 amino acids. DNA of the CDR3: TGCAGCGTTGAAGTTACTCTCCTCGGGAGTACTATTTATGGCTACACCTTC. Encoded protein: CSVEVTLLGSTIYGYTF.

The rearrangement uses TRBV5-4 and TRBJ2-7; D uncertain. This CDR3 is built from 13 residues. The V end was cut by 2 bases, the J end by 1 base, with 7 bases between. Germline CDR1 and CDR2: SGHNT and YYREEE (reference sequence). CDR3 sequence: CASSLEDSYEQYF. The CDR3 bases are TGTGCCAGCAGCTTAGAGGATTCCTACGAGCAGTACTTC.